The next 29 T cell receptor beta chains were all read from a single sample in a study of blood T cell repertoires in COVID-19. Assay: immunoSEQ multiplex PCR; the TCRdb copy retains only in-frame clones and omits some. The sample lists a few hundred thousand clones; 89% were seen once. The sample taken for sequencing was peripheral blood. The receptors stem from a woman in her fifties or sixties with COVID-19, enrolled during active disease.

The table lists this clone with a few counts. The rearrangement uses TRBV18 and TRBJ1-1; TRBD1 matches at 7 bases. V shed 5 bases and J 0 bases; nucleotides not matched to a gene: 0. CDR3 length: 13 amino acids. CDR1 is KGHSH and CDR2 is LQKENI in the germline V gene. The CDR3 region has the DNA TGTGCCAGCTCAACAGGGGTGAACACTGAAGCTTTCTTT. Protein: CASSTGVNTEAFF.

This clone was found a few times. The chain recombines TRBV11-2 with TRBJ1-2, with 7 bases fitting TRBD1. The CDR3 totals 14 residues. Germline V CDR1 and CDR2: SGHAT, FQNNGV. The junction had 10 bases not matched to a gene; V was cut back by 4 bases and J by 8 bases. CDR3: CASSSWDSGLGYTF. The DNA of the CDR3 is TGTGCCAGCAGCTCCTGGGACAGTGGGTTGGGCTACACCTTC. Complete variable domain (other parts from reference TRBV11-2 and TRBJ1-2): EAGVAQSPRYKIIEKRQSVAFWCNPISGHATLYWYQQILGQGPKLLIQFQNNGVVDDSQLPKDRFSAERLKGVDSTLKIQPAKLEDSAVYLCASSSWDSGLGYTFGSGTRLTVV.

The V call is TRBV7-3, the J call TRBJ2-7, with unresolved D. Trimming removed 1 base at V and 9 bases at J, with 13 bases between. This CDR3 is built from 13 residues. Germline lookup yields CDR1 SGHTA and CDR2 FQGTGA. DNA for the CDR3: TGTGCCAGCAGCTTAAGTCCTGCGGCGGTGCAGTACTTC. Amino acids: CASSLSPAAVQYF.

The chain has TRBV7-2 and TRBJ2-1; 9 nucleotides align to TRBD2. V shed 4 bases, J shed 4 bases, and the junction held 5 bases outside the gene matches. The CDR3 runs to 15 residues. In germline, CDR1 is SGHTA, CDR2 FQGNSA. This CDR3 reads CASSSPAGGYNEQFF. CDR3 sequence (DNA): TGTGCCAGCAGCTCCCCAGCGGGGGGTTACAATGAGCAGTTCTTC.

V usage is TRBV27 and J usage is TRBJ1-2, with D possibly matching TRBD1 (6 bases). The CDR3 is 14 amino acids. CDR1 is MNHEY, CDR2 SMNVEV, per germline (reference sequence). Trimming took off 3 bases at V and 4 bases at J, with 12 bases between the two ends. As DNA, the CDR3 is TGTGCCAGCAGTTTGTTCAGGGGAACCTATGGCTACACCTTC. Its translation is CASSLFRGTYGYTF.

The V and J genes are TRBV5-6 and TRBJ1-1, with D possibly TRBD1 on 6 matching bases. This CDR3 comprises 15 residues. Trimming cost V 0 bases and J 0 bases, with 9 bases left between them. The germline V gene encodes CDR1 SGHDT and CDR2 YYEEEE. CDR3 in DNA: TGTGCCAGCAGCTTGGGGACAGCTTTGAACACTGAAGCTTTCTTT. Its protein is CASSLGTALNTEAFF. The whole variable domain, filled in from reference TRBV5-6 and TRBJ1-1, reads DAGVTQSPTHLIKTRGQQVTLRCSPKSGHDTVSWYQQALGQGPQFIFQYYEEEERQRGNFPDRFSGHQFPNYSSELNVNALLLGDSALYLCASSLGTALNTEAFFGQGTRLTVV.

The V gene is TRBV15, the J gene TRBJ1-5, with D hard to call. The CDR3 consists of 13 residues. Trimming removed 1 base from V and 5 bases from J, with 6 bases in between. CDR1 and CDR2 (germline): LNHNV, YYDKDF (reference sequence). The CDR3 region has the DNA TGTGCCACCAGCAGAGGGACTGATCAGCCCCAGCATTTT. Its translation: CATSRGTDQPQHF. The whole variable domain, remainder taken from reference TRBV15 and TRBJ1-5, is DAMVIQNPRYQVTQFGKPVTLSCSQTLNHNVMYWYQQKSSQAPKLLFHYYDKDFNNEADTPDNFQSRRPNTSFCFLDIRSPGLGDTAMYLCATSRGTDQPQHFGDGTRLSIL.

The chain is built from TRBV5-1 and TRBJ2-7; tentatively, D is TRBD2 (7 bases). This CDR3 has 15 amino acids. V dropped 0 bases and J dropped 3 bases, with 13 bases sitting between them. Germline V lookup: CDR1 SGHRS, CDR2 YFSETQ. The CDR3: CASSLEGEGVYEQYF. The CDR3 bases are TGCGCCAGCAGCTTGGAGGGGGAGGGAGTCTACGAGCAGTACTTC.

This rearrangement joins TRBV5-6 to TRBJ2-5; D call uncertain. Per the germline V gene, CDR1 is SGHDT and CDR2 is YYEEEE. Trimming removed 4 bases from V and 6 bases from J, with 13 bases in between. The CDR3 is 13 amino acids. The CDR3 protein is CASSIGSTQTQYF. CDR3 in DNA: TGTGCCAGCAGCATCGGTAGCACACAGACCCAGTACTTC.

The chain links TRBV5-1 to TRBJ2-3; D may be TRBD2 (5 bases). Germline assignment: CDR1 SGHRS and CDR2 YFSETQ. The CDR3 has 15 amino acids. V was cut by 0 bases and J by 1 base, with 9 bases left in between. The CDR3 nucleotides read TGCGCCAGCAGCTTGGGGTCCGGGGGCACAGATACGCAGTATTTT. The encoded protein is CASSLGSGGTDTQYF.

V usage is TRBV28 and J usage is TRBJ1-2, with D perhaps TRBD1 (6 bases). Germline values: CDR1 MDHEN, CDR2 SYDVKM. V was shortened by 3 bases and J by 8 bases, with 10 bases between the two germline ends. The CDR3 runs 12 residues. The CDR3, as DNA: TGTGCCAGCAGTTTTACAGGGTTCGGCTACACCTTC. Amino acids: CASSFTGFGYTF.

This rearrangement joins TRBV6-5 to TRBJ1-5, with 10 bases identical to TRBD1. The trim removed 6 bases at V and 4 bases at J, leaving 6 bases unmatched. Per the germline V gene, CDR1 is MNHEY and CDR2 is SVGAGI. CDR3 size: 15 residues. In DNA form, the CDR3 reads TGTGCCAGCAGACCACCGGGACAGGGGAATCAGCCCCAGCATTTT. Its translation: CASRPPGQGNQPQHF.

The genes are TRBV6-5 and TRBJ2-1, with 9 nucleotides matching TRBD2. Germline V gives CDR1 MNHEY, CDR2 SVGAGI. This CDR3 region has 16 residues. The V segment lost 0 bases and the J segment 8 bases; nucleotides outside the gene matches: 8. As DNA, the CDR3 is TGTGCCAGCAGTTACTCTTTCGCGGGAGGGGGGTATGAGCAGTTCTTC. Its translation: CASSYSFAGGGYEQFF.

The rearrangement joins TRBV19 to TRBJ2-1; perhaps TRBD2 as D (6 bases). CDR3 length: 16 residues. The V end was cut by 1 base, the J end by 2 bases, with 12 bases between. The V gene's germline CDR1 is LNHDA and CDR2 SQIVND (reference sequence). The CDR3: CASSIAWGVTYNEQFF. The CDR3 DNA is TGTGCCAGTAGTATAGCCTGGGGGGTAACCTACAATGAGCAGTTCTTC.

This clone was recorded a few times. V and J are TRBV3-1 (or the pseudogene TRBV3-2) and TRBJ2-6; D unclear. Trimming removed 7 bases at V and 0 bases at J, with 7 bases between. The CDR3 runs 14 residues. Germline CDR1 reads LGHDT; CDR2 reads YNNKEL (reference sequence). This CDR3 is CASTHISGANVLTF. The DNA for the CDR3 is TGTGCCAGCACACACATCTCTGGGGCCAACGTCCTGACTTTC.

The rearrangement joins TRBV5-1 to TRBJ1-6; D is possibly TRBD1 (6 bases). Per the germline V gene, CDR1 is SGHRS and CDR2 is YFSETQ. The ends were cut back, 1 base at V and 7 bases at J, with 9 bases in the middle. The CDR3 has 14 amino acids. The CDR3: CASSLKGENSPLHF. CDR3 in DNA: TGCGCCAGCAGCTTGAAGGGGGAAAATTCACCCCTCCACTTT.

The V gene is TRBV27, the J gene TRBJ1-4, with D hard to call. The CDR3 has 13 amino acids. Trimming pared 3 bases from V and 14 bases from J, leaving 16 bases between. Germline values: CDR1 MNHEY, CDR2 SMNVEV (reference sequence). CDR3 protein: CASSLRGARALFF. The CDR3, as DNA: TGTGCCAGCAGTTTGCGGGGAGCTCGGGCCCTGTTTTTT.

This clone was observed once. The gene calls are TRBV15 and TRBJ1-5, with unresolved D. Between the trimmed V and J ends, which lost 1 base and 3 bases, there was a span of 7 bases. CDR3 size: 14 residues. The germline V gene has CDR1 LNHNV and CDR2 YYDKDF (reference sequence). The CDR3 is CATSRGQPNQPQHF. CDR3 bases: TGTGCCACCAGCAGAGGACAACCCAATCAGCCCCAGCATTTT. Together with reference TRBV15 and TRBJ1-5, the CDR3 gives the full variable domain: DAMVIQNPRYQVTQFGKPVTLSCSQTLNHNVMYWYQQKSSQAPKLLFHYYDKDFNNEADTPDNFQSRRPNTSFCFLDIRSPGLGDTAMYLCATSRGQPNQPQHFGDGTRLSIL.

This clone occurred a few times. This rearrangement joins TRBV7-2 to TRBJ2-2; D call uncertain. Trimming took off 9 bases at V and 3 bases at J, with 14 bases between the two ends. The CDR3 spans 14 residues. Germline V gene lookup returns CDR1 SGHTA and CDR2 FQGNSA. The CDR3 sequence is CASLPGWDTGELFF. DNA of the CDR3: TGTGCCAGTCTCCCGGGTTGGGACACCGGGGAGCTGTTTTTT.

This chain uses TRBV4-2 with TRBJ1-3; the match to TRBD1 covers 11 bases. Germline V lookup: CDR1 LGHNA, CDR2 YNFKEQ. With V trimmed by 1 base and J by 16 bases, 12 bases remained unmatched. This CDR3 has 15 amino acids. CDR3 coding DNA: TGTGCCAGCAGCCAAGGAGGACAGGGGGCCCCAAGCTTCTATTTT. It encodes CASSQGGQGAPSFYF.

J is TRBJ1-1 and V is TRBV5-1; no clear D gene. The germline V gene encodes CDR1 SGHRS and CDR2 YFSETQ. This CDR3 comprises 13 residues. V shed 0 bases and J shed 7 bases, with 10 bases lying between them. As DNA, the CDR3 is TGCGCCAGCAGCTTGGGGCACGAAGATGAAGCTTTCTTT. This codes for CASSLGHEDEAFF.

This sequence joins TRBV6-1 and TRBJ2-1; D unclear. The CDR3 is made up of 16 amino acids. CDR1 MNHNS and CDR2 SASEGT come from the germline V gene. The V end lost 0 bases, the J end lost 2 bases, and 11 bases lay between the germline ends. CDR3 nucleotides: TGTGCCAGCAGTGAAGCGCCCGCAACAACCTACAATGAGCAGTTCTTC. It yields the protein CASSEAPATTYNEQFF.

This clone was picked up one time. The genes are TRBV6-5 and TRBJ1-5, with D maybe TRBD1 (6 bases). Looked up from germline, CDR1 is MNHEY and CDR2 is SVGAGI. This CDR3 contains 16 residues. Trimming took 4 bases from V and 7 from J, leaving 20 bases between them. DNA of the CDR3: TGTGCCAGCAGTTTCAGACCTACAGGGCGGAACCAGCCCCAGCATTTT. Translated: CASSFRPTGRNQPQHF.

The chain employs TRBV5-6 and TRBJ2-7, with TRBD1 matching over 10 bases. The CDR3 loop spans 14 amino acids. CDR1 is SGHDT, CDR2 YYEEEE, per germline. J lost 6 bases, V lost 4 bases, and 7 bases had no gene match. For the CDR3, the DNA is TGTGCCAGCAGCCCTAGACAGGGGGCGAGCGAGCAGTACTTC. Amino acid sequence: CASSPRQGASEQYF.

The chain couples TRBV6-5 to TRBJ1-5; 8 bases match TRBD1. The CDR3 totals 13 residues. The V gene end was trimmed by 6 bases and the J gene end by 6 bases; junction bases not matched to a gene: 4. The germline V gene encodes CDR1 MNHEY and CDR2 SVGAGI. The CDR3 sequence: CASREDRAQPQHF. The CDR3 bases are TGTGCCAGCAGAGAGGACAGGGCTCAGCCCCAGCATTTT.

This chain links TRBV18 with TRBJ1-5; the D gene is possibly TRBD1 (5 bases). Germline V CDR1 and CDR2: KGHSH, LQKENI. Deletions cut 2 bases from V and 6 bases from J, with 17 bases between. CDR3 length: 16 amino acids. The CDR3 protein is CASSPFGHLWSQPQHF. DNA for the CDR3: TGTGCCAGCTCACCATTTGGACATTTGTGGAGTCAGCCCCAGCATTTT.

The rearrangement links TRBV12-3 or TRBV12-4 to TRBJ1-2; D possibly corresponds to TRBD1 (6 bases). Trimming removed 6 bases from V and 8 bases from J, with 13 bases in between. This CDR3 spans 12 amino acids. CDR3 nucleotide sequence: TGTGCCAGCAGAGGGGGGGGCGGAGGCTACACCTTC. It is translated as CASRGGGGGYTF.

The chain employs TRBV23-1 and TRBJ1-1, with D tentatively TRBD1 (5 bases). TRBV23-1 is identified as an open reading frame with a role that is uncertain. V was shortened by 3 bases and J by 1 base, with 15 bases between the two germline ends. CDR3 length: 16 amino acids. In DNA, the CDR3 is TGCGCCAGCAGTCACAATCAGCTAGGGGAGAACACTGAAGCTTTCTTT. This translates into CASSHNQLGENTEAFF.

The chain carries TRBV5-1 and TRBJ1-1; 8 bases agree with TRBD1. The CDR3 has 18 amino acids. Germline V lookup: CDR1 SGHRS, CDR2 YFSETQ. V trimming: 4 bases; J trimming: 3 bases; junction bases outside the gene matches: 17. CDR3 amino acids: CASSNQPQGAGVDTEAFF. The CDR3 DNA reads TGCGCCAGCAGCAACCAACCCCAGGGGGCGGGTGTCGACACTGAAGCTTTCTTT.